This T cell receptor beta chain was captured by sequencing in a study of cytomegalovirus exposure and HLA in healthy donors. Study findings and constraints: Previously analyzed data showed that most TCR beta V segments were productive at a frequency of about 87% or about 30%. Whilst most TCR sequences proved rare, a subset of public TCRs occurred across many donors. In the analysis, some V segments, TRBV6-2 and TRBV6-3 included, were excluded as indistinguishable. Further analysis, carried out later, found HLA-associated TCR beta chains more clonally expanded than equally common other chains.

About this clone itself: The target antigen is unknown.

Vbeta (60) and Jbeta (13) primers were used in the PCR. Method: immunoSEQ multiplex PCR; TCRdb's copy keeps in-frame clones and lacks some. The sample lists some 140,000 clones, about four fifths occurring once. This CDR3 contains 11 residues. The ends were cut back, 1 base at V and 4 bases at J, with 5 bases in the middle. Germline-derived CDR1 and CDR2 are SQVTM and ANQGSEA. The source is a man aged 18-30 years in good health and CMV-seronegative. The sequencing input was PBMCs. V is TRBV29-1 and J is TRBJ2-7, with D uncertain. DNA for the CDR3: TGCAGCGTTGAAGTCACATACGAGCAGTACTTC. Protein: CSVEVTYEQYF.